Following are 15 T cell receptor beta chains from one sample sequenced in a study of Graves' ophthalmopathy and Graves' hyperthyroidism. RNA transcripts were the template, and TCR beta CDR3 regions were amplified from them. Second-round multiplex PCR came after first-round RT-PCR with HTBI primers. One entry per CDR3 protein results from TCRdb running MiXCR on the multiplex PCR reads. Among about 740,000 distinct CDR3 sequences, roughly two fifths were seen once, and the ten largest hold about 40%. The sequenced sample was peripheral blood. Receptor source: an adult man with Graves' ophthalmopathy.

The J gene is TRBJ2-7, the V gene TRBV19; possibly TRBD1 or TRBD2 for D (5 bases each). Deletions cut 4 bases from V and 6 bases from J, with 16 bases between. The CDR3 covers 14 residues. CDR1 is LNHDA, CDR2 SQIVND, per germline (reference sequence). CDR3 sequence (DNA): TGTGCCAGTAGTAAATGGGACCGCCCATCCGAGCAGTACTTC. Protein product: CASSKWDRPSEQYF. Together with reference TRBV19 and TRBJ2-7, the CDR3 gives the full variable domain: DGGITQSPKYLFRKEGQNVTLSCEQNLNHDAMYWYRQDPGQGLRLIYYSQIVNDFQKGDIAEGYSVSREKKESFPLTVTSAQKNPTAFYLCASSKWDRPSEQYFGPGTRLTVT.

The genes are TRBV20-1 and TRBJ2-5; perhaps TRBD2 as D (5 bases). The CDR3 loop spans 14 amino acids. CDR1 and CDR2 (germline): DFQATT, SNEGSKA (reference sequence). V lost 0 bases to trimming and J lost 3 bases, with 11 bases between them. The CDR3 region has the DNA TGCAGTGCTAGAGATCTCGCGGGTGAAGAGACCCAGTACTTC. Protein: CSARDLAGEETQYF.

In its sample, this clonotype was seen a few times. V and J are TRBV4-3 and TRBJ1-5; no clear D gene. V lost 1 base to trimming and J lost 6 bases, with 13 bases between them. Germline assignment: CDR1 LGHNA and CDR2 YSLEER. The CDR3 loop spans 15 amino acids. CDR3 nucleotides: TGCGCCAGCAGCCAAGGGACGTTAGGCGGTCAGCCCCAGCATTTT. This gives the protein CASSQGTLGGQPQHF.

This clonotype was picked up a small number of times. CDR3 bases: TGCAGTGCTGCCTGGGGGGGATCTGGAAACACCATATATTTT. Its protein product is CSAAWGGSGNTIYF. This chain connects TRBV20-1 to TRBJ1-3; a possible D gene is TRBD1 (5 bases). Germline CDR1 and CDR2: DFQATT and SNEGSKA (reference sequence). The CDR3 covers 14 residues. V was cut by 5 bases and J by 1 base, with 12 bases left in between.

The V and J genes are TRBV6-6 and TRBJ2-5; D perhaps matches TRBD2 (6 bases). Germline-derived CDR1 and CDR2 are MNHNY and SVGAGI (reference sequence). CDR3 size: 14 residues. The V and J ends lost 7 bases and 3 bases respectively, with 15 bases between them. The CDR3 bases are TGTGCCAGCACTCCCCGCGGGGAAAAAGAGACCCAGTACTTC. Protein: CASTPRGEKETQYF.

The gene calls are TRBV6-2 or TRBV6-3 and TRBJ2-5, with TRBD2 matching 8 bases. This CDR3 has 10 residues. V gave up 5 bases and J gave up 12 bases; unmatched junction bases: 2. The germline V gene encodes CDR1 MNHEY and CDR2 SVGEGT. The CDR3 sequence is CASSEGLEYF. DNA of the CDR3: TGTGCCAGCAGTGAGGGACTAGAGTACTTC.

In DNA form, the CDR3 reads TGTGCCAGCAGCCAAGGTGGGGCGGTCGCGGAAAAACTGTTTTTT. Its protein product is CASSQGGAVAEKLFF. V usage is TRBV9 and J usage is TRBJ1-4, with a tentative D call TRBD1 (5 bases). The V end lost 4 bases, the J end lost 8 bases, and 18 bases lay between the germline ends. Germline V gene data show CDR1 as SGDLS and CDR2 as YYNGEE. The CDR3 extends over 15 amino acids.

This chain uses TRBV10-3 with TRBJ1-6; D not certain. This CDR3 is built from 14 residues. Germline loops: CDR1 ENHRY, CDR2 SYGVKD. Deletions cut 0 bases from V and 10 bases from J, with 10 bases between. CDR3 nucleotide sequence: TGTGCCATCAGTGAGTCGAGGGCAGGCTCACCCCTCCACTTT. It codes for CAISESRAGSPLHF.

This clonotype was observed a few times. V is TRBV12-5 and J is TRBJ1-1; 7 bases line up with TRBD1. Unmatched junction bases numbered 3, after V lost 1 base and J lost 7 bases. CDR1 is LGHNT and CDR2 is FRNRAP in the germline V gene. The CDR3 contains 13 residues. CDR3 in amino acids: CASGLGQGGEAFF. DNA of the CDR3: TGTGCTAGTGGTTTGGGACAGGGCGGTGAAGCTTTCTTT. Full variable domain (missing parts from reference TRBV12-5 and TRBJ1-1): DARVTQTPRHKVTEMGQEVTMRCQPILGHNTVFWYRQTMMQGLELLAYFRNRAPLDDSGMPKDRFSAEMPDATLATLKIQPSEPRDSAVYFCASGLGQGGEAFFGQGTRLTVV.

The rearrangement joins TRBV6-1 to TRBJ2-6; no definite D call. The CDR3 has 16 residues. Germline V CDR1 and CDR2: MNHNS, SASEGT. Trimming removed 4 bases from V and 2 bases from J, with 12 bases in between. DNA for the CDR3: TGTGCCAGCAGTGTAGAGAGTGCAGCTGGGGCCAACGTCCTGACTTTC. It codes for CASSVESAAGANVLTF.

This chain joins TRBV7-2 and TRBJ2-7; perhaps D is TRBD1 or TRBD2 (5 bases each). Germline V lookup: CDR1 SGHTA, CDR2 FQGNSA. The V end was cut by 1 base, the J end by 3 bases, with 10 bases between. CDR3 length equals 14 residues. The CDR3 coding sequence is TGTGCCAGCAGCTTAGGAGGGGAGTACTACGAGCAGTACTTC. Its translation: CASSLGGEYYEQYF.

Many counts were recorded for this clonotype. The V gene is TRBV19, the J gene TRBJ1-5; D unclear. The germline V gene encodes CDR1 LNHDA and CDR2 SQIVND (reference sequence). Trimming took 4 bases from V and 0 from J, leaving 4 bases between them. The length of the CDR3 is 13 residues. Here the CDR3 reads CASSKGSNQPQHF. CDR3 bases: TGTGCCAGTAGTAAAGGTAGCAATCAGCCCCAGCATTTT.

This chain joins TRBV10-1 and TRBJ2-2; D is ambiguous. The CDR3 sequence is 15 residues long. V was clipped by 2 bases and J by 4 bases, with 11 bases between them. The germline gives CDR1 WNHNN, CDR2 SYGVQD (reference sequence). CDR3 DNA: TGCGCCAGCAGTGAGGTTGTAAGAGCCACCGGGGAGCTGTTTTTT. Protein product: CASSEVVRATGELFF.

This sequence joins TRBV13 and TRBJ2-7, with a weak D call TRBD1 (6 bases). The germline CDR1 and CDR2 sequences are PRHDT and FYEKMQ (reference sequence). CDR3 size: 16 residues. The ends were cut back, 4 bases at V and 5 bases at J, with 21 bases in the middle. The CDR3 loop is CASSSGQPERFDEQYF. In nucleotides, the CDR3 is TGTGCCAGCAGCTCCGGACAGCCGGAACGTTTCGACGAGCAGTACTTC.

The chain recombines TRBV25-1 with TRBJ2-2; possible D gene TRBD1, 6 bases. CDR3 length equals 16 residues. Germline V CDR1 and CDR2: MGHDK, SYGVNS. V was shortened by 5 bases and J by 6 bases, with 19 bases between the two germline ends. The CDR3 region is CASSYPRGSGAGELFF. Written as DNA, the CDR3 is TGTGCCAGCAGTTACCCTAGGGGGTCGGGTGCCGGGGAGCTGTTTTTT.